Below are 27 T cell receptor beta chains sequenced from a single sample in a study of T cells in localized non-small cell lung cancer. Generated by immunoSEQ multiplex PCR, the TCRdb table keeps only in-frame clones and is missing some. The data show roughly 34,000 clones, 75% to 90% seen once. This sample comprised peripheral blood mononuclear cells, obtained before any cancer treatment. Receptors were obtained from a man between 40 and 70 years old with stage III lung adenocarcinoma.

The rearrangement joins TRBV7-9 to TRBJ1-2; 12 bases line up with TRBD1. V shed 5 bases and J 5 bases; nucleotides not matched to a gene: 6. The CDR3 totals 15 residues. CDR1 and CDR2 (germline): SEHNR, FQNEAQ (reference sequence). CDR3 DNA sequence: TGTGCCAGCAGCCCGGGACAGGGGGCGCGGTATGGCTACACCTTC. Translating gives CASSPGQGARYGYTF.

A single count supports this clone. The J gene is TRBJ2-1, the V gene TRBV6-4, with D maybe TRBD1 (6 bases). Germline CDR1 is MRHNA and CDR2 is SNTAGT. V dropped 4 bases and J dropped 5 bases, with 9 bases sitting between them. The CDR3 has 13 amino acids. The CDR3 here is CASSVTGNNEQFF. Written as DNA, the CDR3 is TGTGCCAGCAGTGTAACAGGGAACAATGAGCAGTTCTTC.

The chain is built from TRBV15 and TRBJ2-2; possible D gene TRBD2, 5 bases. The V gene lost 4 bases and the J gene lost 4 bases, with 16 bases spanning the gap. This CDR3 is built from 16 residues. The V gene's germline CDR1 is LNHNV and CDR2 YYDKDF (reference sequence). CDR3 nucleotide sequence: TGTGCCACCAGCACTACAGCGGCCCGAGGCACCGGGGAGCTGTTTTTT. Translation gives CATSTTAARGTGELFF.

This clone is a singleton in its sample. The chain joins TRBV5-1 to TRBJ1-4; D gene unclear. CDR1 and CDR2 from the germline V gene are SGHRS and YFSETQ. V lost 0 bases and J lost 8, with 14 bases in between. The CDR3 extends over 15 amino acids. The CDR3 bases are TGCGCCAGCAGCTTGGAGGGCAGGAGACAAGAAAAACTGTTTTTT. Translation gives CASSLEGRRQEKLFF.

The DNA for the CDR3 is TGTGCCAGCAGCTTAGGCGGGACAGGGGGCTACAATGAGCAGTTCTTC. Residues: CASSLGGTGGYNEQFF. The chain carries TRBV11-3 and TRBJ2-1; TRBD1 aligns across 11 bases. CDR3 length: 16 residues. The V segment lost 1 base and the J segment 3 bases; nucleotides outside the gene matches: 2. CDR1 SGHNT and CDR2 YENEEA come from the germline V gene.

This clone was recorded a few times. V and J are TRBV5-1 and TRBJ2-7; 8 nucleotides agree with TRBD1. V dropped 4 bases and J dropped 0; count of bases not matched to a gene: 6. Germline CDR1 SGHRS, CDR2 YFSETQ. CDR3 length equals 15 residues. DNA of the CDR3: TGCGCCAGCAGCCTCAGGGGGCTTAACTCCTACGAGCAGTACTTC. It specifies CASSLRGLNSYEQYF.

This chain uses TRBV5-6 with TRBJ1-5; a possible D gene is TRBD1 (6 bases). V was shortened by 5 bases and J by 7 bases, with 13 bases between the two germline ends. Germline V gives CDR1 SGHDT, CDR2 YYEEEE. This CDR3 is built from 13 residues. The CDR3 DNA follows: TGTGCCAGCAGTCCCGGGGGGCGGCAGCCCCAGCATTTT. Translation: CASSPGGRQPQHF.

The rearrangement joins TRBV7-2 to TRBJ1-6; no firm D call. Trimming stripped 1 base from V and 7 bases from J, with 5 bases between. Per the germline V gene, CDR1 is SGHTA and CDR2 is FQGNSA. This CDR3 has 13 residues. CDR3: CASSLDGNSPLHF. The CDR3 DNA follows: TGTGCCAGCAGCTTAGACGGGAATTCACCCCTCCACTTT. Combining the CDR3 with reference TRBV7-2 and TRBJ1-6 gives the whole variable domain GAGVSQSPSNKVTEKGKDVELRCDPISGHTALYWYRQSLGQGLEFLIYFQGNSAPDKSGLPSDRFSAERTGGSVSTLTIQRTQQEDSAVYLCASSLDGNSPLHFGNGTRLTVT.

V usage is TRBV7-2 and J usage is TRBJ1-5; tentatively, D is TRBD1 (5 bases). Germline assignment: CDR1 SGHTA and CDR2 FQGNSA. V dropped 5 bases and J dropped 0 bases, with 8 bases sitting between them. The CDR3 totals 14 residues. CDR3 coding DNA: TGTGCCAGCAGCCTTGACAGTAGCAATCAGCCCCAGCATTTT. This codes for CASSLDSSNQPQHF.

The rearrangement uses TRBV7-2 and TRBJ2-5; D is ambiguous. This CDR3 is 14 amino acids long. V gave up 7 bases and J gave up 5 bases, with 17 bases separating them. Germline loops: CDR1 SGHTA, CDR2 FQGNSA. The CDR3 DNA reads TGTGCCAGCACCTGGTCGGGTCGGCAGGAGACCCAGTACTTC. This encodes CASTWSGRQETQYF.

This clone has only one observation. The V call is TRBV14, the J call TRBJ2-3, with 14 bases aligning to TRBD2. Per germline, CDR1 SGHDN and CDR2 FVKESK. The CDR3 totals 16 residues. Trimming took 4 bases from V and 5 from J; bases not matched to a gene: 5. Here the CDR3 DNA reads TGTGCCAGCAGCCCCGGGACTAGCGGGGGAATAGATACGCAGTATTTT. It is translated as CASSPGTSGGIDTQYF. Full variable domain (missing parts from reference TRBV14 and TRBJ2-3): EAGVTQFPSHSVIEKGQTVTLRCDPISGHDNLYWYRRVMGKEIKFLLHFVKESKQDESGMPNNRFLAERTGGTYSTLKVQPAELEDSGVYFCASSPGTSGGIDTQYFGPGTRLTVL.

The chain couples TRBV27 to TRBJ1-1; possible D gene TRBD1, 6 bases. V was pared by 5 bases and J by 9 bases, with 13 bases between. The germline CDR1 and CDR2 sequences are MNHEY and SMNVEV (reference sequence). The CDR3 loop spans 12 amino acids. Here the CDR3 reads CASSNLGQKAFF. CDR3 coding DNA: TGTGCCAGCAGTAACCTCGGACAGAAAGCTTTCTTT.

The chain links TRBV30 to TRBJ2-3; D unclear. CDR3 length: 15 residues. The germline V and J ends were trimmed by 2 bases and 2 bases, with 14 bases remaining between them. CDR1 is GTSNPN and CDR2 is SVGIG in the germline V gene (reference sequence). The CDR3 reads CAWSNRYGNTDTQYF. CDR3 nucleotides: TGTGCCTGGAGTAATCGGTATGGGAACACAGATACGCAGTATTTT.

The chain is built from TRBV6-6 and TRBJ1-1, with 9 bases lining up with TRBD1. Trimming cost V 6 bases and J 1 base; bases outside gene matches: 6. Germline V CDR1 and CDR2: MNHNY, SVGAGI (reference sequence). The CDR3 spans 15 residues. CDR3 residues: CASRGRTGENTEAFF. CDR3 nucleotides: TGTGCCAGCAGAGGTAGGACAGGGGAGAACACTGAAGCTTTCTTT.

This clone appeared once. The CDR3 is CASSKPGQRNTIYF. CDR3 nucleotide sequence: TGTGCCAGCAGTAAACCGGGACAGAGAAACACCATATATTTT. The chain joins TRBV28 to TRBJ1-3; 7 nucleotides match TRBD1. Per the germline V gene, CDR1 is MDHEN and CDR2 is SYDVKM. The CDR3 has 14 amino acids. J was trimmed by 5 bases and V by 5 bases; bases with no gene match: 6.

J is TRBJ1-6 and V is TRBV6-6, with a weak D call TRBD1 (6 bases). V lost 6 bases, J lost 9 bases, and 12 bases lay in between. This CDR3 has 13 amino acids. The germline gives CDR1 MNHNY, CDR2 SVGAGI (reference sequence). The DNA for the CDR3 is TGTGCCAGCAGGCGCCAGGGGTCTTCACCCCTCCACTTT. Its translation is CASRRQGSSPLHF.

The CDR3 protein is CASFEFRNYGYTF. CDR3 sequence (DNA): TGTGCCAGTTTCGAATTTAGGAACTATGGCTACACCTTC. This chain links TRBV19 with TRBJ1-2, with D hard to call. Trimming pared 8 bases from V and 2 bases from J, leaving 12 bases between. There are 13 residues in the CDR3. CDR1 is LNHDA, CDR2 SQIVND, per germline (reference sequence).

The chain employs TRBV4-1 and TRBJ1-5, with D possibly TRBD1 on 5 matching bases. This CDR3 comprises 16 residues. V was clipped by 2 bases and J by 3 bases, with 14 bases between them. From germline, CDR1 is MGHRA and CDR2 YSYEKL. CDR3 loop: CASSQSQGRFNQPQHF. CDR3 bases: TGCGCCAGCAGCCAAAGCCAGGGCAGGTTCAATCAGCCCCAGCATTTT.

This clone was found once. The chain is built from TRBV7-8 and TRBJ1-1, with D unresolved. Trimming removed 0 bases from V and 1 base from J, with 9 bases in between. The CDR3 is 15 residues long. Looked up from germline, CDR1 is SGHVS and CDR2 is FQNEAQ. CDR3 region: CASSLAGSQNTEAFF. The CDR3 DNA reads as TGTGCCAGCAGCTTAGCAGGCTCTCAGAACACTGAAGCTTTCTTT.

The gene calls are TRBV7-6 and TRBJ1-6; D gene uncertain. Germline CDR1 is SGHVS and CDR2 is FNYEAQ. The CDR3 is 16 residues long. Between the trimmed V and J ends, which lost 1 base and 6 bases, there was a span of 13 bases. The CDR3: CASSLGSGRPNSPLHF. For the CDR3, the DNA is TGTGCCAGCAGCTTAGGAAGCGGCCGACCTAATTCACCCCTCCACTTT.

The J gene is TRBJ2-1, the V gene TRBV7-2, with a weak D call TRBD2 (5 bases). Germline V gene data show CDR1 as SGHTA and CDR2 as FQGNSA. V lost 2 bases and J lost 7, with 12 bases in between. The CDR3 has 14 residues. DNA for the CDR3: TGTGCCAGCAGCTTACACCGGGGTGTTAATGAGCAGTTCTTC. This translates into CASSLHRGVNEQFF. Combining the CDR3 with reference TRBV7-2 and TRBJ2-1 gives the whole variable domain GAGVSQSPSNKVTEKGKDVELRCDPISGHTALYWYRQSLGQGLEFLIYFQGNSAPDKSGLPSDRFSAERTGGSVSTLTIQRTQQEDSAVYLCASSLHRGVNEQFFGPGTRLTVL.

The rearrangement links TRBV5-1 to TRBJ2-5, with TRBD1 identical over 11 bases. Germline CDR1 reads SGHRS; CDR2 reads YFSETQ. The CDR3 spans 13 residues. The trim removed 2 bases at V and 7 bases at J, leaving 1 base unmatched. CDR3 region: CASSLGTGGTQYF. For the CDR3, the DNA is TGCGCCAGCAGCTTAGGGACAGGGGGGACCCAGTACTTC.

The J gene is TRBJ2-2, the V gene TRBV28; tentatively, D is TRBD2 (6 bases). Germline V CDR1 and CDR2: MDHEN, SYDVKM. CDR3 length: 13 residues. V was cut by 7 bases and J by 5 bases, with 11 bases left in between. The CDR3 spells CASKGGITGELFF. CDR3 sequence (DNA): TGTGCCAGCAAAGGAGGGATAACCGGGGAGCTGTTTTTT.

J is TRBJ1-1 and V is TRBV10-2, with TRBD1 matching over 8 bases. Trimming took 6 bases from V and 0 from J; bases not matched to a gene: 3. The CDR3 extends over 14 amino acids. Germline V gene lookup returns CDR1 WSHSY and CDR2 SAAADI. This chain's CDR3 is CASSNRGVNTEAFF. CDR3 DNA: TGCGCCAGCAGCAACAGGGGGGTGAACACTGAAGCTTTCTTT.

The chain carries TRBV7-2 and TRBJ1-5, with 9 bases that match TRBD1. V lost 5 bases, J lost 5 bases, and 4 bases stayed unmatched. CDR1 and CDR2 from the germline V gene are SGHTA and FQGNSA. The CDR3 covers 14 residues. DNA of the CDR3: TGTGCCAGCAGCATAACAGGGGGCGATCAGCCCCAGCATTTT. It yields the protein CASSITGGDQPQHF.

The J gene is TRBJ2-2, the V gene TRBV7-8; perhaps D is TRBD1 or TRBD2 (7 bases each). V lost 3 bases and J 1 base, leaving 12 bases between the germline ends. The CDR3 is 16 amino acids. From germline, CDR1 is SGHVS and CDR2 FQNEAQ. CDR3 amino acids: CASSFTRGGNTGELFF. The CDR3 nucleotides read TGTGCCAGCAGCTTCACCAGGGGGGGGAACACCGGGGAGCTGTTTTTT.

This clone was seen more than once but under ten times. The chain couples TRBV9 to TRBJ2-7; D is perhaps TRBD1 (6 bases). Looked up from germline, CDR1 is SGDLS and CDR2 is YYNGEE. CDR3 size: 16 residues. V was cut by 0 bases and J by 0 bases, with 13 bases left in between. CDR3 nucleotides: TGTGCCAGCAGCGTAGGTCCGGACAGCCTCTCCTACGAGCAGTACTTC. Translated, it gives CASSVGPDSLSYEQYF. Looking up the rest from reference TRBV9 and TRBJ2-7 gives the full variable domain: DSGVTQTPKHLITATGQRVTLRCSPRSGDLSVYWYQQSLDQGLQFLIQYYNGEERAKGNILERFSAQQFPDLHSELNLSSLELGDSALYFCASSVGPDSLSYEQYFGPGTRLTVT.